The 10 T cell receptor beta chains listed next were all sequenced from one sample in a study of OX40 agonist ivuxolimab in advanced cancers. Data came from immunoSEQ multiplex PCR; TCRdb stores just in-frame clones and leaves some out. The table lists over 65,000 clones, roughly 86% of them singletons. Sequencing used CD4+ or CD8+ T cells sorted from blood, obtained in a trial of the OX40 agonist ivuxolimab. The receptors come from an adult with an advanced solid tumor such as melanoma, head and neck, liver or kidney cancer.

This clone appeared a few times. The rearrangement uses TRBV15 and TRBJ1-5; D remains unclear. This CDR3 contains 14 residues. Germline-derived CDR1 and CDR2 are LNHNV and YYDKDF (reference sequence). Trimming took 1 base from V and 5 from J, leaving 9 bases between them. CDR3 region: CATSRGQSHQPQHF. CDR3 DNA sequence: TGTGCCACCAGCAGAGGACAAAGTCATCAGCCCCAGCATTTT. Based on the CDR3 plus reference TRBV15 and TRBJ1-5, the full variable domain is DAMVIQNPRYQVTQFGKPVTLSCSQTLNHNVMYWYQQKSSQAPKLLFHYYDKDFNNEADTPDNFQSRRPNTSFCFLDIRSPGLGDTAMYLCATSRGQSHQPQHFGDGTRLSIL.

The V and J genes are TRBV11-3 and TRBJ2-5; D not certain. Germline CDR1 SGHNT, CDR2 YENEEA. This CDR3 spans 14 amino acids. Deletions cut 8 bases from V and 5 bases from J, with 18 bases between. The CDR3 spells CASLSVYHGETQYF. CDR3 sequence (DNA): TGTGCCAGCCTCTCCGTATATCACGGGGAGACCCAGTACTTC.

V usage is TRBV9 and J usage is TRBJ1-2, with D unresolved. V was cut by 4 bases and J by 2 bases, with 9 bases left in between. The CDR3 covers 13 residues. Germline V gene data show CDR1 as SGDLS and CDR2 as YYNGEE. CDR3 nucleotides: TGTGCCAGCAGCACTCAGCGGAACTATGGCTACACCTTC. It specifies CASSTQRNYGYTF.

In this sample, this clone turned up once. The chain is built from TRBV27 and TRBJ2-1, with a possible D match to TRBD1 (5 bases). Germline V gives CDR1 MNHEY, CDR2 SMNVEV (reference sequence). V lost 5 bases and J 0 bases, leaving 14 bases between the germline ends. CDR3 length: 16 residues. The chain's CDR3 is CASSPQTGASYNEQFF. DNA for the CDR3: TGTGCCAGCAGTCCGCAAACTGGGGCCTCCTACAATGAGCAGTTCTTC.

This chain connects TRBV2 to TRBJ2-1; 9 positions match TRBD1. The CDR3 covers 12 residues. With 11 bases clipped from V and 9 bases from J, the junction kept 8 bases outside the gene matches. Germline V lookup: CDR1 SNHLY, CDR2 FYNNEI. CDR3 in DNA: TGTGCCGGAAGACAGGGGGGCGCTGAGCAGTTCTTC. Translation: CAGRQGGAEQFF.

J is TRBJ2-7 and V is TRBV7-9; perhaps TRBD2 as D (5 bases). The V gene's germline CDR1 is SEHNR and CDR2 FQNEAQ (reference sequence). The CDR3 totals 13 residues. Trimming stripped 3 bases from V and 3 bases from J, with 9 bases between. The DNA for the CDR3 is TGTGCCAGCAGCTTCGGGGAGTACTACGAGCAGTACTTC. Its translation: CASSFGEYYEQYF.

CDR3 protein: CAWRASGGQETQYF. The CDR3 bases are TGTGCCTGGAGGGCTAGCGGGGGACAAGAGACCCAGTACTTC. The chain couples TRBV30 to TRBJ2-5; TRBD2 agrees at 10 bases. The V gene's germline CDR1 is GTSNPN and CDR2 SVGIG (reference sequence). The CDR3 runs to 14 residues. V shed 3 bases and J 2 bases; nucleotides not matched to a gene: 3.

A single count supports this clone. This sequence joins TRBV27 and TRBJ1-2; possible D gene TRBD1, 5 bases. The CDR3 length is 15 residues. V dropped 6 bases and J dropped 0 bases, with 14 bases sitting between them. Looked up from germline, CDR1 is MNHEY and CDR2 is SMNVEV (reference sequence). CDR3 sequence reads: CASSLRVGANYGYTF. In DNA form, the CDR3 reads TGTGCCAGCAGCCTTCGCGTAGGGGCTAACTATGGCTACACCTTC.

The J gene is TRBJ1-5, the V gene TRBV7-8; no reliable D call. The CDR3 loop spans 14 amino acids. Germline V gene lookup returns CDR1 SGHVS and CDR2 FQNEAQ. Trimming cost V 5 bases and J 7 bases, with 15 bases left between them. CDR3 residues: CASSTTATGQPQHF. Written as DNA, the CDR3 is TGTGCCAGCAGCACCACAGCTACCGGACAGCCCCAGCATTTT. Looking up the rest from reference TRBV7-8 and TRBJ1-5 gives the full variable domain: GAGVSQSPRYKVAKRGQDVALRCDPISGHVSLFWYQQALGQGPEFLTYFQNEAQLDKSGLPSDRFFAERPEGSVSTLKIQRTQQEDSAVYLCASSTTATGQPQHFGDGTRLSIL.

The chain links TRBV19 to TRBJ2-1; 10 bases map to TRBD2. Per the germline V gene, CDR1 is LNHDA and CDR2 is SQIVND (reference sequence). The ends lost 7 bases at V and 6 bases at J; junction bases unmatched: 24. The CDR3 is 20 residues long. CDR3 protein: CASTKILGLALSTNGNEQFF. The CDR3 DNA is TGTGCCAGTACCAAAATCCTGGGACTAGCGTTAAGTACTAACGGCAATGAGCAGTTCTTC.